The clone carrying this T cell receptor (beta chain) was seen repeatedly, ten times or more. This sample is part of a study of T-cell reconstitution after alpha-beta-depleted transplantation in children. Germline CDR1 reads LGHDT; CDR2 reads YNNKEL (reference sequence). Between the trimmed V and J ends, which lost 1 base and 0 bases, there was a span of 4 bases. The CDR3 has 13 residues. Preparation of the TCRbeta library involved a method that used unique molecular identifiers. TCRdb recomputed calls from the PCR reads with MiXCR, one row per CDR3 protein. The sample contains 200,000 to 250,000 distinct CDR3 sequences, roughly a tenth of which appear only once.

This sequence was found in a child under two years old with acute myeloid leukemia, due to receive a stem cell transplant. This specimen was PBMCs, taken before TCRalphabeta/CD19-depleted stem cell transplant. V is TRBV3-1 and J is TRBJ2-7; D not resolved. The CDR3: CASSQGFSYEQYF. The DNA of the CDR3 is TGTGCCAGCAGCCAAGGGTTCTCCTACGAGCAGTACTTC.